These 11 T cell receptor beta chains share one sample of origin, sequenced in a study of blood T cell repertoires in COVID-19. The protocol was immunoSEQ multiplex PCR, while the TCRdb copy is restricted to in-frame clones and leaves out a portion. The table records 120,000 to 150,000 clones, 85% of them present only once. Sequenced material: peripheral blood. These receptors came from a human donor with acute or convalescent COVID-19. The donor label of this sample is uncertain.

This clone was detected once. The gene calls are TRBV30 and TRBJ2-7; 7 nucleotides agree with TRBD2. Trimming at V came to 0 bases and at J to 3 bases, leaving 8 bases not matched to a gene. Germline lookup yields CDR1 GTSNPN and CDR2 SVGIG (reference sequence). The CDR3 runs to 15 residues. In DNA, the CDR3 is TGTGCCTGGAGTGTACATGGCGGGAGTTTCTACGAGCAGTACGTC. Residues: CAWSVHGGSFYEQYV.

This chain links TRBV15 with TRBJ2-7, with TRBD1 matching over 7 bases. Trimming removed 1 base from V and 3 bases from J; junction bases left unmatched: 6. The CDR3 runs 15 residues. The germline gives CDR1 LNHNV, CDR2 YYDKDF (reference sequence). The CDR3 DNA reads TGTGCCACCAGCAGAGTGAGGTCAGGGGGCTACGAGCAGTACGTC. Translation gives CATSRVRSGGYEQYV.

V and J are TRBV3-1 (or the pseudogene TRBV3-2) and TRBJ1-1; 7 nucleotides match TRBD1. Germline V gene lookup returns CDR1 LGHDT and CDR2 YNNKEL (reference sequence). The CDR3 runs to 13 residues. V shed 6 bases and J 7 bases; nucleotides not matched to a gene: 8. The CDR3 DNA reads TGTGCCAGCAGAACCGGGACAGAGGGTGAAGCTTTCTTT. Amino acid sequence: CASRTGTEGEAFF.

Here the CDR3 DNA reads TGTGCCAGCCAGCACCATACGGGGAACACTGAAGCTTTCTTT. It specifies CASQHHTGNTEAFF. The chain is built from TRBV7-9 and TRBJ1-1; D gene uncertain. The germline gives CDR1 SEHNR, CDR2 FQNEAQ (reference sequence). The V end was cut by 8 bases, the J end by 1 base, with 14 bases between. This CDR3 contains 14 residues.

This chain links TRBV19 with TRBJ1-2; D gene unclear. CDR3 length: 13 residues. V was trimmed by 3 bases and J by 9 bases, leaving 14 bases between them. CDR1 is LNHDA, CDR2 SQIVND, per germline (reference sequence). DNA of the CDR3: TGTGCCAGTAGTATGGTCGGGTCCGTAAGCTACACCTTC. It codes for CASSMVGSVSYTF.

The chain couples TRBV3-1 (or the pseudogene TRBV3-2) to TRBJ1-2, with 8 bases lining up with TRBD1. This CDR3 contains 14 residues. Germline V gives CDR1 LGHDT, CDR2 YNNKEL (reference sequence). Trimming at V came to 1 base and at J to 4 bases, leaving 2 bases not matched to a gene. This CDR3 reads CASSQGTGFYGYTF. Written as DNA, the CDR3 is TGTGCCAGCAGCCAAGGGACAGGGTTCTATGGCTACACCTTC.

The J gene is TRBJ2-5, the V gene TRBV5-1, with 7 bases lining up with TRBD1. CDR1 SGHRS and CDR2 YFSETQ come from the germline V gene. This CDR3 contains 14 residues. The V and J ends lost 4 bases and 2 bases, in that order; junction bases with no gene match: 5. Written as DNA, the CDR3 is TGCGCCAGCAGCGTGGACAGGACGCAAGAGACCCAGTACTTC. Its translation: CASSVDRTQETQYF.

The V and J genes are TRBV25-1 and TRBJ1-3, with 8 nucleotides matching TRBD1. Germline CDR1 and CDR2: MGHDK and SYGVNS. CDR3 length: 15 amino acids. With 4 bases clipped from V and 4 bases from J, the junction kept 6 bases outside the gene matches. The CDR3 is CASSAGGLGGNTIYF. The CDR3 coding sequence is TGTGCCAGCAGTGCAGGGGGCTTGGGGGGAAACACCATATATTTT.

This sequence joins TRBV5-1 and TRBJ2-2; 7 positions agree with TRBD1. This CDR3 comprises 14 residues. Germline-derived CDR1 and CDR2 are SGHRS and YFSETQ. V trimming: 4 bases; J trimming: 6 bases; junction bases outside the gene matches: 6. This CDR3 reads CASSPRGGPGELFF. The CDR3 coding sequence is TGCGCCAGCAGCCCACGAGGGGGCCCCGGGGAGCTGTTTTTT.

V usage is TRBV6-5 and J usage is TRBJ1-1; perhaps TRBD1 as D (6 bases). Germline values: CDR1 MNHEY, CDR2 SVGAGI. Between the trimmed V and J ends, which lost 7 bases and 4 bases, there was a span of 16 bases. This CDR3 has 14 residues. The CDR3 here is CASKRGGEGTEAFF. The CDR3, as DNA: TGTGCCAGCAAGAGGGGGGGAGAGGGCACTGAAGCTTTCTTT.

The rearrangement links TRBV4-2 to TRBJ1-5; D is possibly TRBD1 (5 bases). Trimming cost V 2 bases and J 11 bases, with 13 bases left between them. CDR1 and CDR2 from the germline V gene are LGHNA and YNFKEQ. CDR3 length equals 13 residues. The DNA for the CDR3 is TGTGCCAGCAGCCAAATAGATGGAGGGGCCCAGCATTTT. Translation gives CASSQIDGGAQHF.